This TCR beta chain was identified during a study of T cell responses to AZD1222 COVID-19 vaccine. General study findings and limits: Two AZD1222 doses significantly raised spike-specific TCR breadth and depth over controls.

The method was immunoSEQ multiplex PCR; TCRdb's version includes in-frame clones alone and lacks a portion of them. Of about 140,000 clones detected, 90% appear once; the ten largest clones hold about 3.5%. Comments on this clone: Its antigen is still unknown.

The specimen comprised peripheral blood, sampled on day 0 of AZD1222 vaccination. The clonotype was recovered from an adult in good health.

CDR3 amino acids: CASTQGLANSYEQYF. In DNA form, the CDR3 reads TGTGCCAGCACCCAGGGACTAGCGAACTCCTACGAGCAGTACTTC. This rearrangement joins TRBV11-2 to TRBJ2-7; 10 bases align to TRBD2. Trimming took 7 bases from V and 0 from J; bases not matched to a gene: 6. The CDR3 loop spans 15 amino acids. Germline-derived CDR1 and CDR2 are SGHAT and FQNNGV.